This T cell receptor (beta chain) is drawn from a study of T cells in Graves' hyperthyroidism and ophthalmopathy. Patients were excluded for uncontrolled infection, other autoimmune disease, pregnancy or lactation. Ahead of any ophthalmopathy symptoms, the blood sample was obtained at the first diagnosis of hyperthyroidism. Study-level findings and limits: Ophthalmopathy could be told apart from stable hyperthyroidism with a 13 V-J model. Most thyroid clonotypes that were expanded above 0.001 also turned up in blood.

Amplified TCR beta CDR3 regions derived from RNA transcripts. The HTBI primer set drove a first-round RT-PCR of the TCR CDR3. In TCRdb, the multiplex PCR reads were re-called with MiXCR into one record per CDR3 protein. The table shows under 400,000 distinct CDR3 sequences, with about a sixth occurring only once. Germline V gene sequence: CDR1 MDHEN, CDR2 SYDVKM. This CDR3 has 15 amino acids. V lost 1 base and J lost 4, with 11 bases in between. On this clonotype itself: The antigen remains undetermined.

This sequence joins TRBV28 and TRBJ1-5; D uncertain. The clonotype originates from a woman between 18 and 29 years old with Graves' hyperthyroidism that later progressed to Graves' ophthalmopathy. Sequenced sample: blood. The CDR3 reads CASSLYEGWNQPQHF. The DNA of the CDR3 is TGTGCCAGCAGTTTATACGAGGGATGGAATCAGCCCCAGCATTTT.